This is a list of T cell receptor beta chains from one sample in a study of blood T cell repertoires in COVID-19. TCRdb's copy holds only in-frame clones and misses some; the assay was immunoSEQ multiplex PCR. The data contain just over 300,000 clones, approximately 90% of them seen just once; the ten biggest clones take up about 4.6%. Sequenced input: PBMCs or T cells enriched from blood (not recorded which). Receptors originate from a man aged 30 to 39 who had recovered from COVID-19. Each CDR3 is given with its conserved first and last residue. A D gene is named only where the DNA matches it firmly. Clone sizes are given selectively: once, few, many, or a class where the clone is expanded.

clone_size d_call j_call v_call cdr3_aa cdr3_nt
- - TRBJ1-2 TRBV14 CASSPDRTYGYTF TGTGCCAGCAGTCCCGACAGAACCTATGGCTACACCTTC
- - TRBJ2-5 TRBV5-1 CASSLVIGGHPETQYF TGCGCCAGCAGCTTGGTTATTGGGGGACACCCAGAGACCCAGTACTTC
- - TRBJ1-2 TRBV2 CASTSPGVAYGYTF TGTGCCAGCACCTCACCCGGGGTTGCTTATGGCTACACCTTC
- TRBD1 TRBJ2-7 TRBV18 CASSPMTGESSYEQYF TGTGCCAGCTCACCTATGACAGGGGAAAGCTCCTACGAGCAGTACTTC
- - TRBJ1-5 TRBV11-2 CASSLSQGGPQHF TGTGCCAGCAGCTTAAGCCAGGGTGGGCCCCAGCATTTT
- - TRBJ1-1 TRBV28 CASSSTGFSDTEAFF TGTGCCAGCAGTTCTACAGGGTTTTCCGACACTGAAGCTTTCTTT
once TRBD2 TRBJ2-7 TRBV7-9 CASSPGTSGSTSYEQYF TGTGCCAGCAGCCCCGGGACTAGCGGGAGCACCTCCTACGAGCAGTACTTC
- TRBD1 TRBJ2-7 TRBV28 CASSPMSPNRGINEQYF TGTGCCAGCAGTCCCATGAGTCCTAACAGGGGAATCAACGAGCAGTACTTC
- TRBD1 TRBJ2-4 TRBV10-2 CASRGPGTGTLNIQYF TGCGCCAGCAGGGGTCCCGGGACAGGGACTCTTAACATTCAGTACTTC
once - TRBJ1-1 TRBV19 CASSTGHSNTEAFF TGTGCCAGTAGTACGGGACACTCTAACACTGAAGCTTTCTTT
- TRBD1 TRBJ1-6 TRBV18 CASSPDRGNSPLHF TGTGCCAGCTCACCCGACAGGGGTAATTCACCCCTCCACTTT
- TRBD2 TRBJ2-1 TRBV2 CASSEFHVGGVEQFF TGTGCCAGCAGTGAGTTTCATGTGGGAGGGGTTGAGCAGTTCTTC
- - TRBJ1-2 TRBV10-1 CASSDRDNPRYGYTF TGCGCCAGCAGTGACCGGGACAACCCTCGGTATGGCTACACCTTC
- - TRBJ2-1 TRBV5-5 CASSSGTLSSYNEQFF TGTGCCAGCAGCTCGGGGACTCTTAGCTCCTACAATGAGCAGTTCTTC
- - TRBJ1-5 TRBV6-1 CASSEEAPQHF TGTGCCAGCAGTGAGGAGGCGCCCCAGCATTTT
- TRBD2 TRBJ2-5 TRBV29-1 CSVAPRGSSGRAFPETQYF TGCAGCGTCGCCCCCAGGGGGTCTAGCGGGAGGGCCTTCCCGGAGACCCAGTACTTC
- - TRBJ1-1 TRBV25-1 CASSDPRGSNTEAFF TGTGCCAGCAGTGACCCTCGGGGGAGCAACACTGAAGCTTTCTTT
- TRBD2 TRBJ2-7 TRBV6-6 CASRPPGLAGGEQYF TGTGCCAGCAGGCCCCCCGGGCTAGCGGGGGGGGAGCAGTACTTC
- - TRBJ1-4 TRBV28 CASRTAGRPEKLFF TGTGCCAGCAGAACAGCAGGGCGACCTGAAAAACTGTTTTTT
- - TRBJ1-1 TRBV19 CASSSYVNTEAFF TGTGCCAGTAGTAGCTACGTGAACACTGAAGCTTTCTTT
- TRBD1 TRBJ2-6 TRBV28 CASSATGTAGANVLTF TGTGCCAGCAGCGCCACGGGGACAGCTGGGGCCAACGTCCTGACTTTC
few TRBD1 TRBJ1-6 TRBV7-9 CASSLGTGDSPLHF TGTGCCAGCAGCTTAGGGACAGGGGATTCACCCCTCCACTTT
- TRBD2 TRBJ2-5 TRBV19 CASSIAGGRGGAQYF TGTGCCAGTAGTATTGCGGGAGGACGAGGGGGGGCCCAGTACTTC
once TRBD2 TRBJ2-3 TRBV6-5 CASVASGTDTQYF TGTGCCAGCGTGGCCAGCGGGACCGATACGCAGTATTTT
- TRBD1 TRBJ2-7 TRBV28 CASNLGAGGSYEQYF TGTGCCAGCAACCTAGGGGCAGGGGGTTCCTACGAGCAGTACTTC
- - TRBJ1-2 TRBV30 CAWRVGQSYGYTF TGTGCCTGGAGGGTAGGACAGAGCTATGGCTACACCTTC
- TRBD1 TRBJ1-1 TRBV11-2 CASSSPDRGGTEAFF TGTGCCAGCAGCTCCCCGGACAGGGGAGGGACTGAAGCTTTCTTT
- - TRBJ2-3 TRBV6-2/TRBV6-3 CASSMVRGRTDTQYF TGTGCCAGCAGTATGGTCAGGGGCCGCACAGATACGCAGTATTTT
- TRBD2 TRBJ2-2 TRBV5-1 CASSLLAGGNTGELFF TGCGCCAGCAGCTTACTAGCGGGGGGGAACACCGGGGAGCTGTTTTTT
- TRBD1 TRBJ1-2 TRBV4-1 CASSQVDRDGYTF TGCGCCAGCAGCCAGGTGGACAGGGACGGCTACACCTTC
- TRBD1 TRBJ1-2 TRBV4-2 CASSHIDSGTGGGYTF TGTGCCAGCAGCCATATTGATTCCGGGACAGGGGGAGGCTACACCTTC
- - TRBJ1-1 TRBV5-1 CASSLDGQQYTEAFF TGCGCCAGCAGCTTGGATGGACAGCAATACACTGAAGCTTTCTTT
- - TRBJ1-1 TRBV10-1 CASRRSGVTEAFF TGCGCCAGCAGGCGTTCGGGGGTCACTGAAGCTTTCTTT
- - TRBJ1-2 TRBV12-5 CASGLDFGGANYGYTF TGTGCTAGTGGTTTGGATTTTGGGGGCGCTAACTATGGCTACACCTTC
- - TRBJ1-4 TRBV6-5 CASMVGREGEKLFF TGTGCCAGCATGGTCGGCAGGGAGGGTGAAAAACTGTTTTTT
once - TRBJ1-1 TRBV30 CAWSTGGGWTEAFF TGTGCCTGGAGTACCGGCGGGGGTTGGACTGAAGCTTTCTTT
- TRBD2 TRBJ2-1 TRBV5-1 CASSPAGGYNEQFF TGCGCCAGCAGTCCCGCGGGGGGTTACAATGAGCAGTTCTTC
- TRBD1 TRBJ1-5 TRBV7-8 CASSLRDRDDHYVQPQHF TGTGCCAGCAGCTTAAGGGACAGGGATGATCATTATGTTCAGCCCCAGCATTTT
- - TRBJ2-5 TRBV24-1 CATSQSAGSETQYF TGTGCCACCAGTCAGAGCGCGGGTTCGGAGACCCAGTACTTC
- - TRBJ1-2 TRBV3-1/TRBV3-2 CASSQGSDTNYGYTF TGTGCCAGCAGCCAAGGTTCAGACACTAACTATGGCTACACCTTC
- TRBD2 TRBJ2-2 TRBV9 CASSVDPGGRTGELFF TGTGCCAGCAGCGTAGACCCGGGGGGGCGGACCGGGGAGCTGTTTTTT
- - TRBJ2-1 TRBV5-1 CASSLDMSDYNEQFF TGCGCCAGCAGCTTGGATATGTCAGATTACAATGAGCAGTTCTTC
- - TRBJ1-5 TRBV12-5 CASGPGTPGSNQPQHF TGTGCTAGTGGTCCCGGGACACCGGGAAGCAATCAGCCCCAGCATTTT
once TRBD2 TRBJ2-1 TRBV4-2 CASSGTSGAVNEQFF TGTGCCAGCAGTGGCACTAGCGGGGCTGTCAATGAGCAGTTCTTC
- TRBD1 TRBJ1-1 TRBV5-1 CASSSTRGRVTEAFF TGCGCCAGCAGCTCGACCAGGGGGCGAGTCACTGAAGCTTTCTTT
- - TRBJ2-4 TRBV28 CASSLSGSRGVIQYF TGTGCCAGCAGTTTATCTGGAAGCAGGGGTGTCATTCAGTACTTC
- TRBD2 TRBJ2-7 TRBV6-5 CASSYRTRIYEQYF TGTGCCAGCAGTTACAGGACTAGGATCTACGAGCAGTACTTC
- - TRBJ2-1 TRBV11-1 CASSPEARAGNEQFF TGTGCCAGCAGCCCCGAGGCCCGGGCGGGCAATGAGCAGTTCTTC
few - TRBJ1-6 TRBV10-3 CATNDGNSYNSPLHF TGTGCCACCAACGACGGGAATTCCTATAATTCACCCCTCCACTTT
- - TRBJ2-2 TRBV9 CASSVGRAGELFF TGTGCCAGCAGCGTAGGGAGGGCCGGGGAGCTGTTTTTT